These 27 T cell receptor beta chains came from one sample sequenced in a study of OX40 agonist ivuxolimab in advanced cancers. Using immunoSEQ multiplex PCR, the repertoire was profiled, and TCRdb retains in-frame clones only, with some absent. The sample lists roughly 60,000 clones, 70% to 90% occurring once. The starting material was CD4+ or CD8+ T cells sorted from blood, obtained in a trial of the OX40 agonist ivuxolimab. These receptors all stem from an adult with an advanced solid tumor such as melanoma, head and neck, liver or kidney cancer.

A few counts support this clone. This rearrangement joins TRBV18 to TRBJ1-6, with a possible D match to TRBD1 (6 bases). V lost 3 bases and J 6 bases, leaving 15 bases between the germline ends. Germline V gene lookup returns CDR1 KGHSH and CDR2 LQKENI. The length of the CDR3 is 16 residues. CDR3 protein: CASSPSTGTSNSPLHF. In DNA form, the CDR3 reads TGTGCCAGCTCACCCTCTACCGGGACAAGTAATTCACCCCTCCACTTT.

The chain carries TRBV19 and TRBJ2-7, with unresolved D. The V end lost 6 bases, the J end lost 1 base, and 16 bases lay between the germline ends. Looked up from germline, CDR1 is LNHDA and CDR2 is SQIVND (reference sequence). The CDR3 length is 15 residues. Written as DNA, the CDR3 is TGTGCCAGTAGCCCCTGGCCCGGAACGTCCTACGAGCAGTACTTC. Translated, it gives CASSPWPGTSYEQYF.

This clone was found once. The chain combines TRBV7-8 with TRBJ1-5; D is uncertain. This CDR3 spans 16 amino acids. Germline-derived CDR1 and CDR2 are SGHVS and FQNEAQ. The V end was cut by 4 bases, the J end by 0 bases, with 13 bases between. CDR3 protein: CASSSYGGNSNQPQHF. The CDR3 coding sequence is TGTGCCAGCAGCTCTTATGGAGGGAATAGCAATCAGCCCCAGCATTTT.

The chain has TRBV5-1 and TRBJ1-1; 7 bases align to TRBD1. This CDR3 region has 16 residues. V was pared by 3 bases and J by 0 bases, with 8 bases of the junction left unmatched. Germline V CDR1 and CDR2: SGHRS, YFSETQ. DNA of the CDR3: TGCGCCAGCAGCTCCCGGACAGGCCCCCTGAACACTGAAGCTTTCTTT. Translation: CASSSRTGPLNTEAFF.

V and J are TRBV2 and TRBJ1-2; 9 positions agree with TRBD1. Germline V lookup: CDR1 SNHLY, CDR2 FYNNEI. CDR3 length equals 14 residues. After removal of 6 bases from V and 2 bases from J, the junction contained 4 bases not matched to a gene. The DNA of the CDR3 is TGTGCCAGCAGCCAGGACAGGGGAAACTATGGCTACACCTTC. Translated: CASSQDRGNYGYTF.

This chain connects TRBV6-5 to TRBJ2-1; 8 bases are a match to TRBD2. Germline V lookup: CDR1 MNHEY, CDR2 SVGAGI. CDR3 length: 15 residues. The V and J ends lost 4 bases and 6 bases, in that order; junction bases with no gene match: 8. The CDR3 protein is CASSSGLARANEQFF. The DNA of the CDR3 is TGTGCCAGCAGTTCTGGACTAGCCAGGGCCAATGAGCAGTTCTTC.

The CDR3 loop is CASSPGGNTEAFF. The CDR3 DNA sequence: TGTGCCAGCAGCCCAGGGGGGAACACTGAAGCTTTCTTT. The chain couples TRBV7-9 to TRBJ1-1; TRBD1 matches at 7 bases. The ends lost 5 bases at V and 1 base at J; junction bases unmatched: 1. CDR1 is SEHNR, CDR2 FQNEAQ, per germline (reference sequence). The CDR3 has 13 amino acids.

The chain has TRBV6-5 and TRBJ1-1, with D tentatively TRBD1 (5 bases). Trimming removed 0 bases from V and 1 base from J, with 9 bases in between. The CDR3 covers 15 residues. CDR1 and CDR2 from the germline V gene are MNHEY and SVGAGI. The CDR3 loop reads CASSYSYTGNTEAFF. The DNA of the CDR3 is TGTGCCAGCAGTTACTCGTACACAGGGAACACTGAAGCTTTCTTT.

The chain combines TRBV7-8 with TRBJ2-7, with 8 bases matching TRBD2. CDR3 size: 16 residues. Germline assignment: CDR1 SGHVS and CDR2 FQNEAQ. V gave up 5 bases and J gave up 0 bases; unmatched junction bases: 9. The CDR3 nucleotides are TGTGCCAGCAGCCCCCGGACTAGCTCGTTCTCCTACGAGCAGTACTTC. It is translated as CASSPRTSSFSYEQYF. Full variable domain (outside the CDR3, taken from reference TRBV7-8 and TRBJ2-7): GAGVSQSPRYKVAKRGQDVALRCDPISGHVSLFWYQQALGQGPEFLTYFQNEAQLDKSGLPSDRFFAERPEGSVSTLKIQRTQQEDSAVYLCASSPRTSSFSYEQYFGPGTRLTVT.

CDR3: CASNPLAVSGNTIYF. The DNA for the CDR3 is TGTGCCTCGAACCCCCTGGCGGTCTCTGGAAACACCATATATTTT. The rearrangement uses TRBV6-6 and TRBJ1-3; no clear D gene. CDR1 is MNHNY and CDR2 is SVGAGI in the germline V gene (reference sequence). This CDR3 contains 15 residues. Between the trimmed V and J ends, which lost 11 bases and 0 bases, there was a span of 17 bases.

This sequence joins TRBV7-2 and TRBJ2-1; a weak D match, TRBD2 (6 bases). The CDR3 length is 15 residues. V lost 5 bases to trimming and J lost 4 bases, with 15 bases between them. CDR1 and CDR2 (germline): SGHTA, FQGNSA. This chain's CDR3 is CASSLWTGGYNEQFF. CDR3 coding DNA: TGTGCCAGCAGCCTTTGGACTGGGGGGTACAATGAGCAGTTCTTC.

CDR3 nucleotide sequence: TGTGCCAGCAGCCCATCCTGGAGGGACAACTACGAGCAGTACTTC. Protein: CASSPSWRDNYEQYF. The chain employs TRBV7-8 and TRBJ2-7, with D possibly called TRBD1 or TRBD2 (6 bases each). Trimming pared 5 bases from V and 3 bases from J, leaving 17 bases between. CDR1 and CDR2 from the germline V gene are SGHVS and FQNEAQ. This CDR3 has 15 amino acids.

CDR3 DNA sequence: TGCGCCAGCAGCTTCGGCCCCGCGAGCACAGATACGCAGTATTTT. It specifies CASSFGPASTDTQYF. The chain is built from TRBV5-1 and TRBJ2-3; D gene uncertain. In germline, CDR1 is SGHRS, CDR2 YFSETQ. V dropped 2 bases and J dropped 0 bases, with 10 bases sitting between them. This CDR3 region has 15 residues.

CDR3 protein: CASRGQGYNSPLHF. In DNA, the CDR3 is TGTGCCAGCAGAGGACAAGGCTATAATTCACCCCTCCACTTT. The chain links TRBV2 to TRBJ1-6; maybe TRBD1 (5 bases). The length of the CDR3 is 14 residues. V was clipped by 6 bases and J by 3 bases, with 9 bases between them. In germline, CDR1 is SNHLY, CDR2 FYNNEI.

The chain couples TRBV6-1 to TRBJ1-2; TRBD1 is a possible D gene (5 bases). This CDR3 has 13 residues. Germline lookup yields CDR1 MNHNS and CDR2 SASEGT. V was pared by 6 bases and J by 4 bases, with 12 bases between. The CDR3 spells CASSAQGLYGYTF. In DNA form, the CDR3 reads TGTGCCAGCAGCGCCCAGGGCCTCTATGGCTACACCTTC.

J is TRBJ2-1 and V is TRBV18, with D unresolved. The CDR3 is made up of 14 amino acids. Germline V gene sequence: CDR1 KGHSH, CDR2 LQKENI. V was trimmed by 3 bases and J by 0 bases, leaving 6 bases between them. CDR3 protein: CASSPSASYNEQFF. For the CDR3, the DNA is TGTGCCAGCTCACCCTCGGCCTCCTACAATGAGCAGTTCTTC.

The gene calls are TRBV30 and TRBJ1-5; 7 bases agree with TRBD1. The V and J ends lost 3 bases and 6 bases, in that order; junction bases with no gene match: 8. This CDR3 is 14 amino acids long. Germline CDR1 reads GTSNPN; CDR2 reads SVGIG (reference sequence). CDR3 in amino acids: CAWRKQGTAQPQHF. In DNA form, the CDR3 reads TGTGCCTGGAGAAAACAGGGGACGGCTCAGCCCCAGCATTTT.

V is TRBV11-2 and J is TRBJ2-5, with 7 bases matching TRBD1. The length of the CDR3 is 15 residues. V shed 3 bases, J shed 2 bases, and the junction held 6 bases outside the gene matches. Per the germline V gene, CDR1 is SGHAT and CDR2 is FQNNGV. CDR3 protein: CASSFWGQTQETQYF. Here the CDR3 DNA reads TGTGCCAGCAGCTTCTGGGGACAGACACAAGAGACCCAGTACTTC.

The chain links TRBV18 to TRBJ2-2, with 10 bases aligning to TRBD1. Germline V gene sequence: CDR1 KGHSH, CDR2 LQKENI. There are 17 residues in the CDR3. J was trimmed by 5 bases and V by 1 base; bases with no gene match: 7. The CDR3: CASSPLVPGQGTGELFF. The CDR3 coding sequence is TGTGCCAGCTCACCACTTGTCCCGGGACAGGGGACCGGGGAGCTGTTTTTT.

This chain joins TRBV10-3 and TRBJ1-1; TRBD1 agrees at 8 bases. Looked up from germline, CDR1 is ENHRY and CDR2 is SYGVKD. The CDR3 is 13 amino acids. V dropped 6 bases and J dropped 1; count of bases not matched to a gene: 1. This chain's CDR3 is CAIRGTGNTEAFF. The CDR3 coding sequence is TGTGCCATCAGGGGGACAGGGAACACTGAAGCTTTCTTT.

The chain joins TRBV11-3 to TRBJ1-6; D is ambiguous. Germline V gene lookup returns CDR1 SGHNT and CDR2 YENEEA. CDR3 length: 15 amino acids. Trimming took off 7 bases at V and 0 bases at J, with 10 bases between the two ends. CDR3 bases: TGTGCCAGCACCGAGAGTAGCTCCTATAATTCACCCCTCCACTTT. Its translation: CASTESSSYNSPLHF.

The chain couples TRBV5-1 to TRBJ1-4, with 11 bases that match TRBD1. The germline gives CDR1 SGHRS, CDR2 YFSETQ. CDR3 length equals 16 residues. The ends lost 3 bases at V and 4 bases at J; junction bases unmatched: 5. CDR3 DNA sequence: TGCGCCAGCAGCTACGGACAGGGGGCTGTTAATGAAAAACTGTTTTTT. Translating it yields CASSYGQGAVNEKLFF.

This chain connects TRBV7-9 to TRBJ2-3; either TRBD1 or TRBD2 may fit D (7 bases each). The CDR3 is 15 residues long. CDR1 is SEHNR and CDR2 is FQNEAQ in the germline V gene (reference sequence). V lost 5 bases, J lost 2 bases, and 14 bases lay in between. The CDR3 DNA reads as TGTGCCAGCAGCCAGGGGGGGGCGGCCACAGATACGCAGTATTTT. As protein: CASSQGGAATDTQYF.

The chain is built from TRBV7-3 and TRBJ2-3; the D gene is possibly TRBD1 (6 bases). V was pared by 8 bases and J by 6 bases, with 12 bases between. CDR1 SGHTA and CDR2 FQGTGA come from the germline V gene. This CDR3 contains 12 residues. The CDR3 bases are TGTGCCAGCGGACATACAGGGGATACGCAGTATTTT. This gives the protein CASGHTGDTQYF.

The rearrangement joins TRBV5-1 to TRBJ1-5, with D maybe TRBD1 (6 bases). Germline CDR1 is SGHRS and CDR2 is YFSETQ. V lost 0 bases, J lost 4 bases, and 11 bases lay in between. The CDR3 totals 15 residues. The DNA for the CDR3 is TGCGCCAGCAGCTTGGCCGGGACACCAAATCAGCCCCAGCATTTT. Its protein product is CASSLAGTPNQPQHF.

V usage is TRBV11-1 and J usage is TRBJ2-5; D is unresolved. The CDR3 loop spans 13 amino acids. V was clipped by 3 bases and J by 5 bases, with 10 bases between them. Germline V gene lookup returns CDR1 SGHAT and CDR2 FQDESV (reference sequence). Here the CDR3 reads CASSLGFLETQYF. Written as DNA, the CDR3 is TGTGCCAGCAGCTTGGGGTTTTTGGAGACCCAGTACTTC.

The V gene is TRBV5-1, the J gene TRBJ2-2; no reliable D call. In germline, CDR1 is SGHRS, CDR2 YFSETQ. This CDR3 has 14 residues. Trimming removed 5 bases from V and 0 bases from J, with 8 bases in between. The CDR3 nucleotides are TGCGCCAGCAGGGAAGCTTCGAACACCGGGGAGCTGTTTTTT. It is translated as CASREASNTGELFF.